These T cell receptor beta chains were read from a single sample in a study of T-cell reconstitution after alpha-beta-depleted transplantation in children. TCRdb called the PCR reads again in MiXCR, with one record for every CDR3 protein. The sample lists nearly 350,000 distinct CDR3 sequences, roughly 16% occurring once. The sequencing used PBMCs, mostly from graft donor cells, collected 360 days after TCRalphabeta/CD19-depleted stem cell transplant. Receptor source: a male patient between 2 and 15 years old who had a stem cell transplant for acute lymphoblastic leukemia, so the T cells may come from the graft donor. Each CDR3 is given with its conserved first and last residue. The D gene is left open where the match is weak. Some rows mark clone size as missing; the rest say once, few, many or name a class of expanded clone.

clone_size j_call d_call v_call cdr3_aa cdr3_nt
many TRBJ2-5 TRBD1 TRBV4-1 CASSQFGQGAETQYF TGCGCCAGCAGCCAATTTGGACAGGGGGCAGAGACCCAGTACTTC
- TRBJ2-1 TRBD2 TRBV24-1 CATGVAGVGEQFF TGTGCCACCGGGGTAGCGGGAGTGGGTGAGCAGTTCTTC
few TRBJ2-7 - TRBV28 CASSSDTYEQYF TGTGCCAGCAGCTCGGACACCTACGAGCAGTACTTC
- TRBJ1-1 - TRBV4-1 CASSQGTGIPLNTEAFF TGCGCCAGCAGCCAGGGAACAGGAATCCCCCTGAACACTGAAGCTTTCTTT
- TRBJ2-1 TRBD2 TRBV6-1 CASSEGSLAGGYNEQFF TGTGCCAGCAGTGAAGGATCCCTAGCGGGAGGTTACAATGAGCAGTTCTTC
- TRBJ2-3 TRBD2 TRBV20-1 CSATSISGRRVGDTQYF TGCAGTGCCACTTCCATTAGCGGGAGGAGGGTTGGAGATACGCAGTATTTT
few TRBJ1-2 - TRBV9 CASSPGQKDGYTF TGTGCCAGCAGCCCAGGACAGAAAGATGGCTACACCTTC
few TRBJ1-2 - TRBV7-9 CASSPPGFYGYTF TGTGCCAGCAGCCCACCGGGGTTTTATGGCTACACCTTC
many TRBJ1-5 - TRBV19 CASSMRGQPQHF TGTGCCAGTAGTATGAGAGGTCAACCCCAGCATTTT
- TRBJ2-7 TRBD2 TRBV4-3 CASSLLAGKSYEQYF TGCGCCAGCAGCCTCTTAGCGGGAAAGTCCTACGAGCAGTACTTC
once TRBJ2-2 - TRBV5-1 CASIPQGGTGELFF TGCGCCAGCATTCCCCAGGGGGGTACCGGGGAGCTGTTTTTT
- TRBJ2-2 TRBD2 TRBV3-1 CASSQANLAGGAGELFF TGTGCCAGCAGCCAAGCGAATCTAGCGGGAGGTGCCGGGGAGCTGTTTTTT
- TRBJ1-1 - TRBV12-3/TRBV12-4 CASSLMGDTEAFF TGTGCCAGCAGTTTAATGGGGGACACTGAAGCTTTCTTT
many TRBJ2-7 - TRBV29-1 CSVLTLPYEQYF TGCAGCGTCTTGACTTTACCCTACGAGCAGTACTTC
few TRBJ2-1 TRBD2 TRBV2 CASTGTSGSNEQFF TGTGCCAGCACCGGGACTAGCGGGAGTAATGAGCAGTTCTTC
- TRBJ2-2 - TRBV11-2 CASLPNRGGELFF TGTGCCAGCCTACCAAACCGGGGCGGGGAGCTGTTTTTT
few TRBJ1-2 TRBD1 TRBV20-1 CSASQGQVLYGYTF TGCAGTGCTAGTCAGGGACAGGTCCTCTATGGCTACACCTTC
- TRBJ2-5 TRBD1 TRBV7-7 CASSSNRGRLVGTQYF TGTGCTAGCAGCTCTAACAGGGGGCGTTTGGTTGGGACCCAGTACTTC
- TRBJ1-5 - TRBV4-3 CASSQAGGSNQPQHF TGCGCCAGCAGCCAAGCGGGGGGCAGCAATCAGCCCCAGCATTTT
many TRBJ1-4 - TRBV20-1 CSARSPSATNEKLFF TGCAGTGCTAGGTCCCCGAGCGCAACTAATGAAAAACTGTTTTTT
few TRBJ2-7 TRBD2 TRBV4-1 CASSPLAEWGYEQYF TGCGCCAGCAGCCCACTAGCGGAATGGGGCTACGAGCAGTACTTC
- TRBJ1-2 - TRBV6-1 CASSEGPSYYGYTF TGTGCCAGCAGTGAGGGGCCAAGCTACTATGGCTACACCTTC
- TRBJ1-5 - TRBV20-1 CSASGAGNQPQHF TGCAGTGCTTCAGGGGCGGGCAATCAGCCCCAGCATTTT
few TRBJ2-7 - TRBV4-1 CASSQGFIGYEQYF TGCGCCAGCAGCCAAGGATTTATCGGCTACGAGCAGTACTTC
few TRBJ2-7 - TRBV6-2/TRBV6-3 CASIQGRSYEQYF TGTGCCAGCATACAGGGGAGGTCCTACGAGCAGTACTTC
- TRBJ2-3 - TRBV19 CASSMSRRDAPTQYF TGTGCCAGTAGTATGAGCCGCCGGGACGCCCCTACGCAGTATTTT
- TRBJ2-3 TRBD2 TRBV14 CASSLIAGGTDTQYF TGTGCCAGCAGCCTGATAGCGGGAGGGACAGATACGCAGTATTTT
many TRBJ2-5 TRBD2 TRBV7-2 CASSLGGSQETQYF TGTGCCAGCAGTTTAGGCGGGAGCCAAGAGACCCAGTACTTC
- TRBJ2-5 - TRBV4-3 CASSYGVARGRETQYF TGCGCCAGCAGCTACGGAGTCGCCCGGGGACGCGAGACCCAGTACTTC
- TRBJ2-7 - TRBV6-2/TRBV6-3 CASTITGDEQYF TGTGCCAGCACCATAACGGGGGACGAGCAGTACTTC
- TRBJ1-5 TRBD1 TRBV15 CATSRDGDRDQPQHF TGTGCCACCAGCAGAGATGGGGACAGGGATCAGCCCCAGCATTTT
few TRBJ1-1 - TRBV12-3/TRBV12-4 CASSSTRRLPGTEAFF TGTGCCAGCAGCTCCACTCGACGGTTGCCCGGGACTGAAGCTTTCTTT
- TRBJ2-3 TRBD2 TRBV20-1 CSARGAGGLTDTQYF TGCAGTGCTAGAGGGGCGGGAGGACTCACAGATACGCAGTATTTT
few TRBJ2-7 - TRBV7-6 CASSLLGVNYEQYF TGTGCCAGCAGCTTACTAGGGGTGAACTACGAGCAGTACTTC
- TRBJ2-5 - TRBV6-1 CASSDVETSQYF TGTGCCAGCAGTGATGTAGAGACGTCCCAGTACTTC
- TRBJ2-7 - TRBV15 CATSRGTWDYEQYF TGTGCCACCAGCAGAGGGACGTGGGACTACGAGCAGTACTTC
few TRBJ2-7 - TRBV28 CASTRYGGEGYEQYF TGTGCCAGCACCCGGTACGGGGGCGAAGGATACGAGCAGTACTTC
few TRBJ1-4 TRBD1 TRBV15 CATSRGRTGGEKLFF TGTGCCACCAGCAGAGGCCGGACAGGGGGAGAAAAACTGTTTTTT
- TRBJ1-2 TRBD1 TRBV20-1 CSARTGGAYGYTF TGCAGTGCTAGAACAGGGGGCGCCTATGGCTACACCTTC
many TRBJ1-6 - TRBV7-9 CASSSYNSPLHF TGTGCCAGCAGCTCATATAATTCACCCCTCCACTTT
few TRBJ2-7 - TRBV10-3 CAISESGVLYEQYF TGTGCCATCAGTGAGTCGGGGGTTCTGTACGAGCAGTACTTC
many TRBJ2-7 - TRBV28 CASSPDYEQYF TGTGCCAGCAGCCCAGACTACGAGCAGTACTTC
few TRBJ1-5 - TRBV12-3/TRBV12-4 CASSQNRVQPQHF TGTGCCAGCAGTCAAAACAGGGTTCAGCCCCAGCATTTT
- TRBJ2-3 TRBD2 TRBV7-2 CASSFYSGRGRDTQYF TGTGCCAGCAGCTTCTACAGCGGGAGAGGGCGGGATACGCAGTATTTT
- TRBJ1-6 - TRBV5-5 CASSLRRDSGSPLHF TGTGCCAGCAGCTTGCGTAGGGATTCGGGGTCACCCCTCCACTTT
once TRBJ2-5 - TRBV7-8 CASSLRRKDTQETQYF TGTGCCAGCAGCTTAAGGAGGAAGGACACGCAAGAGACCCAGTACTTC
- TRBJ2-7 - TRBV5-1 CASSLRTARGEQYF TGCGCCAGCAGCTTGCGGACTGCACGGGGCGAGCAGTACTTC
- TRBJ2-1 - TRBV4-3 CASSQEGLLTYNEQFF TGCGCCAGCAGCCAAGAAGGGTTACTAACCTACAATGAGCAGTTCTTC
few TRBJ2-2 TRBD2 TRBV4-2 CASSQVWGSGSKTGELFF TGTGCCAGCAGCCAAGTTTGGGGTAGCGGGAGCAAAACCGGGGAGCTGTTTTTT
many TRBJ2-5 - TRBV12-5 CASGLVTVGETQYF TGTGCTAGTGGTTTGGTAACGGTTGGAGAGACCCAGTACTTC
- TRBJ2-2 - TRBV12-3/TRBV12-4 CASSFGRLEGAGELFF TGTGCCAGCAGTTTTGGGCGTCTAGAAGGGGCCGGGGAGCTGTTTTTT
few TRBJ2-1 - TRBV11-1 CASSSSESGNEQFF TGTGCCAGCAGCTCATCTGAATCCGGGAATGAGCAGTTCTTC
few TRBJ2-1 - TRBV6-5 CASSYLGLYNEQFF TGTGCCAGCAGTTATCTGGGACTTTACAATGAGCAGTTCTTC
- TRBJ2-2 - TRBV25-1 CAYLGRTGELFF TGTGCCTATCTAGGAAGGACCGGGGAGCTGTTTTTT